This T cell receptor beta chain was observed in a study of tumor-infiltrating lymphocytes in localized non-small cell lung cancer. There are 13 residues in the CDR3. Germline V CDR1 and CDR2: SGHDN, FVKESK. The V end was cut by 0 bases, the J end by 6 bases, with 6 bases between. Method: immunoSEQ multiplex PCR; TCRdb's copy keeps in-frame clones and lacks some. This table holds approximately 17,000 clones, approximately 70% found once. The V and J genes are TRBV14 and TRBJ2-1; D is perhaps TRBD2 (5 bases). Sequencing input: lung tumor tissue. The sequence derives from a human donor with non-small cell lung cancer. CDR3 sequence reads: CASSQDGGNEQFF. The CDR3, as DNA: TGTGCCAGCAGCCAAGATGGAGGCAATGAGCAGTTCTTC.